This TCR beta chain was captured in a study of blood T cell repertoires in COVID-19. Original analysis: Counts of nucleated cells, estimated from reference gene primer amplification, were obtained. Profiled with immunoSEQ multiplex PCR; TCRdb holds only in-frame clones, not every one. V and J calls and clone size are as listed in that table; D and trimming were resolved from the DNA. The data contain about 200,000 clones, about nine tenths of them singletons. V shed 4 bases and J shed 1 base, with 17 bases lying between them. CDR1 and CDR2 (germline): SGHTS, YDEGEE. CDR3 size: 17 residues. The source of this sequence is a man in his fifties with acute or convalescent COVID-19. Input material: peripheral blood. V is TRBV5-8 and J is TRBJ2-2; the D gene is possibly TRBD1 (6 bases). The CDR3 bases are TGTGCCAGCAGCGGCGCCCAGGGGCCCTTGAACACCGGGGAGCTGTTTTTT. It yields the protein CASSGAQGPLNTGELFF.